This T cell receptor beta chain was sequenced in a study of blood T cell repertoires in COVID-19. About the study: Sample material is recorded as cDNA or gDNA derived from T cells, B-cell-depleted T cells, or PBMCs.

The ends lost 4 bases at V and 5 bases at J; junction bases unmatched: 9. Germline lookup yields CDR1 SGHRS and CDR2 YFSETQ. The CDR3 runs 15 residues. This clone has only a few counts. In the source study's methods: Cell counts per sample came from amplifying reference gene primers. The assay was immunoSEQ multiplex PCR, and TCRdb's table has in-frame clones only and misses some. V, J and clone size reflect that table, while D and trimming were determined from the DNA. The repertoire holds a few hundred thousand clones, with 80% as singletons. The V call is TRBV5-1, the J call TRBJ1-2, with TRBD1 matching 9 bases. The source of this sequence is a young man with acute COVID-19. Material for sequencing was PBMCs or T cells enriched from blood (not recorded which). CDR3: CASSGGQGTGYGYTF. CDR3 sequence (DNA): TGCGCCAGCAGCGGTGGACAGGGGACGGGATATGGCTACACCTTC.